This T cell receptor beta chain was identified during a study of spatial heterogeneity in lung cancer. This clonotype appeared a few times. TCRdb passed the 5' RACE reads through MiXCR, listing each CDR3 protein once. Seen here are some 120,000 distinct CDR3 sequences, more than 9% observed once, and the top ten hold approximately 16%. Documented time point: blood at routine non-recurrence follow-up after resection. The study sequenced unsorted whole RNA from tumor, nontumor lung or frozen PBMC. V lost 4 bases to trimming and J lost 6 bases, with 15 bases between them. The length of the CDR3 is 14 residues.

Source: PBMCs, taken at follow-up. V usage is TRBV12-3 or TRBV12-4 and J usage is TRBJ1-2, with D unresolved. The sequence came from a male donor with early-stage non-small cell lung cancer. The CDR3 sequence is CASSSVLETNGYTF. Written as DNA, the CDR3 is TGTGCCAGCAGTTCGGTGCTAGAAACGAATGGCTACACCTTC.